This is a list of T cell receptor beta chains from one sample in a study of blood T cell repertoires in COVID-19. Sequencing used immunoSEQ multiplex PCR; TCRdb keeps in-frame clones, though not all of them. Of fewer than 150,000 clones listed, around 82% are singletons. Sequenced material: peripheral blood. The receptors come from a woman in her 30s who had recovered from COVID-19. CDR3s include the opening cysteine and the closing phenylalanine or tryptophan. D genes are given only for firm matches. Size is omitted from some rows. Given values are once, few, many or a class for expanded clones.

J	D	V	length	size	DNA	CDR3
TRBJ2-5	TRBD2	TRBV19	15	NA	TGTGCCAGTAGTAGACTAGCGGGAGGGCAAGAGACCCAGTACTTC	CASSRLAGGQETQYF
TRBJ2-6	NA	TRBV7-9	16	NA	TGTGCCAGCAGCTCCACTAGCAGAGCTGGGGCCAACGTCCTGACTTTC	CASSSTSRAGANVLTF
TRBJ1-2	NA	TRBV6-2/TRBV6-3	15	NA	TGTGCCAGCAGCCATACACGAGCGGACCCCTATGGCTACACCTTC	CASSHTRADPYGYTF
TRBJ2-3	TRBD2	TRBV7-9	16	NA	TGTGCCAGCAGCTTAGAGGTGCGGGAGGGCCCGGATACGCAGTATTTT	CASSLEVREGPDTQYF
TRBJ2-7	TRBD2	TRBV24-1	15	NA	TGTGCCACTTTCGACTGGCGGGAGGTTATCTACGAGCAGTACTTC	CATFDWREVIYEQYF
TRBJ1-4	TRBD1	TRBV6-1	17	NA	TGTGCCAGCAGTGAAGGGGACAGGGGGAGGGCTAATGAAAAACTGTTTTTT	CASSEGDRGRANEKLFF
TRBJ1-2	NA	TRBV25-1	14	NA	TGTGCCAGCAGTGCGGGGGGTGGGATATATGGCTACACCTTC	CASSAGGGIYGYTF
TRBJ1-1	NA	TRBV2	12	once	TGTGCCAGCGAACAGGTAAACACTGAAGCTTTCTTT	CASEQVNTEAFF
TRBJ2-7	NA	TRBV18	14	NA	TGTGCCAGCTCATTCGGTCAGAGCGTAAACGAGCAGTACTTC	CASSFGQSVNEQYF
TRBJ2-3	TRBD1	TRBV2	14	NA	TGTGCCAGAAACCGGGACAGGGACACAGATACGCAGTATTTT	CARNRDRDTDTQYF
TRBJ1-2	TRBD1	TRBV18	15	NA	TGTGCCAGCTCACCAACTACAGGGGGTGACTATGGCTACACCTTC	CASSPTTGGDYGYTF
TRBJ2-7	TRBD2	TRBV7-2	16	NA	TGTGCCAGCAGCTTAGAACTAGCGGGAGGCACCTACGAGCAGTACTTC	CASSLELAGGTYEQYF
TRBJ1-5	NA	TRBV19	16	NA	TGTGCCAGTAGTATATTTGCAGGAACTAGCAATCAGCCCCAGCATTTT	CASSIFAGTSNQPQHF
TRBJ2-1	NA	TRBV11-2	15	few	TGTGCCAGCAGCCCAGAAGGCCGGGGATACAATGAGCAGTTCTTC	CASSPEGRGYNEQFF
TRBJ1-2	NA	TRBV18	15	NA	TGTGCCAGCTCACCAGGGTCGCGGACAGTGTATGGCTACACCTTC	CASSPGSRTVYGYTF
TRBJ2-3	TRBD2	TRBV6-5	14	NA	TGTGCCAGCATCACGGGGGGTAGCACAGATACGCAGTATTTT	CASITGGSTDTQYF
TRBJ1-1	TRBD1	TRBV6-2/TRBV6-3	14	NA	TGTGCCAGCAGCACCGGGACAGGGGTTACTGAAGCTTTCTTT	CASSTGTGVTEAFF
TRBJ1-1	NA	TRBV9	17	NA	TGTGCCAGCAGCGTAGCGGGTGGGTTTGGGGGGGACACTGAAGCTTTCTTT	CASSVAGGFGGDTEAFF
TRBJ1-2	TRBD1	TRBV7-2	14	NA	TGTGCCAGCAGCCTCGGACAGGCAATCTATGGCTACACCTTC	CASSLGQAIYGYTF
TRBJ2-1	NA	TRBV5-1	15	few	TGCGCCAGCAGCAGGTCGATAGCGGCCGACACTGAGCAGTTCTTC	CASSRSIAADTEQFF
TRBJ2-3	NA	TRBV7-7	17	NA	TGTGCTAGCAGCTTAGCGTGGGGGCCCTCTAGCACAGATACGCAGTATTTT	CASSLAWGPSSTDTQYF
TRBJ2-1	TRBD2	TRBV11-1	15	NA	TGTGCCAGCAGCTTAGTTAGCGGGATGGGCAATGAGCAGTTCTTC	CASSLVSGMGNEQFF
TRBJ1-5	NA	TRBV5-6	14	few	TGTGCCAGCAGCTTGGGAGGAGGGCGTCAGCCCCAGCATTTT	CASSLGGGRQPQHF
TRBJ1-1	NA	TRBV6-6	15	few	TGTGCCAGCAGTTACCAGTGGGGGGTGAACACTGAAGCTTTCTTT	CASSYQWGVNTEAFF
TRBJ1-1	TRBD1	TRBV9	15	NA	TGTGCCAGCAGCATGACGGACAGGGCTAACACTGAAGCTTTCTTT	CASSMTDRANTEAFF
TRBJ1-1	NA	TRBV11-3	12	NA	TGTGCCAGCAGTCCCGGGGGCACTGAAGCTTTCTTT	CASSPGGTEAFF
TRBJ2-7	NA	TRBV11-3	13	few	TGTGCCAGCAGCACGGAGGGAGGTAACGAGCAGTACTTC	CASSTEGGNEQYF
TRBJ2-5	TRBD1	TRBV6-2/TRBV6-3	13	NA	TGTGCCAGCAGCATACAGGGGGAAGAGACCCAGTACTTC	CASSIQGEETQYF
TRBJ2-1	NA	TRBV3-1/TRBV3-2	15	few	TGTGCCAGCAGCCAAGGACCCGGCAGGGCCAATGAGCAGTTCTTC	CASSQGPGRANEQFF
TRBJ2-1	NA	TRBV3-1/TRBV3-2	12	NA	TGTGCCAGCAGCCAAGGTGGAGGTGAGCAGTTCTTC	CASSQGGGEQFF
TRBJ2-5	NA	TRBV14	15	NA	TGTGCCAGCAGCCAAGTGACTCCCTTAGGAGAGACCCAGTACTTC	CASSQVTPLGETQYF
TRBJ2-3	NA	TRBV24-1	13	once	TGTGCCACCAGTGTGACATTGGCAGATACGCAGTATTTT	CATSVTLADTQYF
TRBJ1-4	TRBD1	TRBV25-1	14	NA	TGTGCCAGCAGTGAAGGGACAGCGAATGAAAAACTGTTTTTT	CASSEGTANEKLFF
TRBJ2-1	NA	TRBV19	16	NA	TGTGCCAGTAGTATAGGATCAGCGGGTGGTGCCAATGAGCAGTTCTTC	CASSIGSAGGANEQFF
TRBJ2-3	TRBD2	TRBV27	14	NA	TGTGCCAGCAGTTTTAGCGGGGTAACAGATACGCAGTATTTT	CASSFSGVTDTQYF
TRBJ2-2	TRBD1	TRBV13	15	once	TGTGCCAGCAGCTCCGGGACAGGGCGAACCGGGGAGCTGTTTTTT	CASSSGTGRTGELFF
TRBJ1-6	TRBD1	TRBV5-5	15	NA	TGTGCCAGCAGCTTGAAGGGACAGGGGAATTCACCCCTCCACTTT	CASSLKGQGNSPLHF
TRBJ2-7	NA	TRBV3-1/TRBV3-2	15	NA	TGTGCCAGCAGCCACTCGCGGCCAAGCTCCTACGAGCAGTACTTC	CASSHSRPSSYEQYF
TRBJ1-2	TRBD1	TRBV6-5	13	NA	TGTGCCAGCGCCCGGGACAGGGACCATGGCTACACCTTC	CASARDRDHGYTF
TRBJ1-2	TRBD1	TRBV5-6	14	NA	TGTGCCAGCAGCGTCACGGCAGGGGGCTATGGCTACACCTTC	CASSVTAGGYGYTF
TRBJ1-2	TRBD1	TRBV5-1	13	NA	TGCGCCAGCAGCACAGGGGGCAGGGAGGGCTACACCTTC	CASSTGGREGYTF
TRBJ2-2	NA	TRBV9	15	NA	TGTGCCAGCAGCCCACACGAACAGAACACCGGGGAGCTGTTTTTT	CASSPHEQNTGELFF
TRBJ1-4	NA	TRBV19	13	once	TGTGCCAGTCAGGGGAATACTAATGAAAAACTGTTTTTT	CASQGNTNEKLFF
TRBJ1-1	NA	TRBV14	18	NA	TGTGCCAGCAGCCATTCCCCCGGCATTGGAGGGAAAAACGCTGAAGCTTTCTTT	CASSHSPGIGGKNAEAFF
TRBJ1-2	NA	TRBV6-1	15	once	TGTGCCAGCAGTGAACGAAGGGGTAGGGTCTATGGCTACACCTTC	CASSERRGRVYGYTF
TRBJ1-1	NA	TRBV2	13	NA	TGTGCCAGCATGGAGGGGGGGAGCACTGAAGCTTTCTTT	CASMEGGSTEAFF
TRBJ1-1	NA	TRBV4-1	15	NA	TGCGCCAGCAGCCAAGTGGCGGAGACCTTCACTGAAGCTTTCTTT	CASSQVAETFTEAFF
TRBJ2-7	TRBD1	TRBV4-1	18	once	TGCGCCAGCAGCCCCGGGACAGGGATGGGACAGATGTCCTACGAGCAGTACTTC	CASSPGTGMGQMSYEQYF
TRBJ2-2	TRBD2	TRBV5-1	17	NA	TGCGCCAGCAGCGTACCGGGACTAGCGGAACAGACCGGGGAGCTGTTTTTT	CASSVPGLAEQTGELFF
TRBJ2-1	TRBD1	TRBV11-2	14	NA	TGTGCCAGCAGCCCAGGGACAGGCCCAAATGAGCAGTTCTTC	CASSPGTGPNEQFF
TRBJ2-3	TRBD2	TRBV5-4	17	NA	TGTGCCAGCAGACCAAGCGGGGTCACGTCTAGCACAGATACGCAGTATTTT	CASRPSGVTSSTDTQYF
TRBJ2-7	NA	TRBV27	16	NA	TGTGCCAGCAGTAAGGTGGGACGGGAGTTAGGTTACGAGCAGTACTTC	CASSKVGRELGYEQYF
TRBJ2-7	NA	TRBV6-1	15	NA	TGTGCCAGCAGTGAAGCCTTTAGAAACTCCTACGAGCAGTACTTC	CASSEAFRNSYEQYF
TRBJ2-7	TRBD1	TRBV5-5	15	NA	TGTGCCAGCAGCGGTTGGCGGGACAGGGATGGCGAGCAGTACTTC	CASSGWRDRDGEQYF